The 18 T cell receptor beta chains below come from one sample, sequenced in a study of blood T cell repertoires in COVID-19. Measured with immunoSEQ multiplex PCR; TCRdb has only the in-frame clones, and not every one. This repertoire shows 300,000 to 400,000 clones, roughly 90% found once; its top ten account for 4.5% to 5.5%. Sequencing was performed on PBMCs or T cells enriched from blood (not recorded which). The receptor source for this set is a man aged 60-69 years who had recovered from COVID-19.

V gene TRBV12-3 or TRBV12-4 combines with J gene TRBJ1-2; 7 positions agree with TRBD1. V dropped 10 bases and J dropped 2; count of bases not matched to a gene: 7. The length of the CDR3 is 13 residues. Here the CDR3 DNA reads TGTGCCATCCAAGACAGGGTGAACTATGGCTACACCTTC. It yields the protein CAIQDRVNYGYTF.

The CDR3: CASRQLAGDYNEQFF. The DNA for the CDR3 is TGTGCCAGTAGACAACTAGCGGGGGATTACAATGAGCAGTTCTTC. The V gene is TRBV19, the J gene TRBJ2-1; TRBD2 matches at 11 bases. The CDR3 consists of 15 residues. V lost 6 bases and J lost 4; bases outside the gene matches: 5. Germline values: CDR1 LNHDA, CDR2 SQIVND (reference sequence).

The V gene is TRBV7-2, the J gene TRBJ1-2; the match to TRBD1 covers 7 bases. The length of the CDR3 is 12 residues. Germline V CDR1 and CDR2: SGHTA, FQGNSA. Trimming cost V 2 bases and J 8 bases; bases outside gene matches: 2. The DNA for the CDR3 is TGTGCCAGCAGCTTAACAGGGGTCGGCTACACCTTC. It encodes CASSLTGVGYTF.

The rearrangement links TRBV5-5 to TRBJ1-6, with 9 bases identical to TRBD1. Germline V gene sequence: CDR1 SGHKS, CDR2 YYEKEE (reference sequence). V was clipped by 5 bases and J by 9 bases; unmatched bases: 9. There are 15 residues in the CDR3. Here the CDR3 DNA reads TGTGCCAGCAGTCCAGGGACAGGGTCGATTTCACCCCTCCACTTT. Amino acids: CASSPGTGSISPLHF.

The chain combines TRBV9 with TRBJ2-3; possibly TRBD2 for D (5 bases). The CDR3 has 15 residues. CDR1 is SGDLS, CDR2 YYNGEE, per germline. The V and J ends lost 0 bases and 0 bases respectively, with 8 bases between them. The CDR3 sequence is CASSVGASSTDTQYF. CDR3 sequence (DNA): TGTGCCAGCAGCGTAGGGGCTAGCAGCACAGATACGCAGTATTTT.

This sequence joins TRBV30 and TRBJ2-7; TRBD2 is a possible D gene (6 bases). The CDR3 runs to 14 residues. Trimming pared 5 bases from V and 3 bases from J, leaving 17 bases between. Germline CDR1 and CDR2: GTSNPN and SVGIG (reference sequence). CDR3 region: CAWGRVAEVYEQYF. Here the CDR3 DNA reads TGTGCCTGGGGTAGGGTAGCGGAGGTCTACGAGCAGTACTTC.

V is TRBV19 and J is TRBJ2-7; 11 bases map to TRBD2. The length of the CDR3 is 17 residues. From germline, CDR1 is LNHDA and CDR2 SQIVND (reference sequence). V lost 4 bases to trimming and J lost 1 base; unmatched junction nucleotides: 9. The CDR3: CASSNPRTSGSSYEQYF. The CDR3 region has the DNA TGTGCCAGTAGTAATCCGCGAACTAGCGGGAGTTCCTACGAGCAGTACTTC.

This rearrangement joins TRBV18 to TRBJ2-5, with 11 bases lining up with TRBD2. CDR1 and CDR2 (germline): KGHSH, LQKENI. CDR3 length: 17 residues. V lost 4 bases to trimming and J lost 1 base; unmatched junction nucleotides: 8. CDR3 DNA: TGTGCCAGCTCACAGTCGACTAGCGGGAACTCCCAAGAGACCCAGTACTTC. The encoded protein is CASSQSTSGNSQETQYF.

The chain carries TRBV12-2 and TRBJ2-7; the D call in the table, TRBD2, was not verified against the DNA. TRBV12-2 is a listed pseudogene. This CDR3 has 18 residues. In DNA, the CDR3 is TGTGCAAGTCGCCCAGGGGGTAGCGGGAGGGCCAGAACCCACGAGCAGTACTTC. It specifies CASRPGGSGRARTHEQYF.

This clone was seen only once. The chain has TRBV5-1 and TRBJ2-5; weak D call: TRBD2 (6 bases). Trimming took 3 bases from V and 6 from J, leaving 18 bases between them. The germline V gene has CDR1 SGHRS and CDR2 YFSETQ. This CDR3 region has 15 residues. The CDR3 sequence: CASSSYGGMGKTQYF. The CDR3 DNA is TGCGCCAGCAGCTCATATGGGGGGATGGGAAAGACCCAGTACTTC.

This chain connects TRBV5-8 to TRBJ1-1; D possibly corresponds to TRBD1 (5 bases). The CDR3 extends over 16 amino acids. The V and J ends lost 1 base and 1 base respectively, with 14 bases between them. Germline loops: CDR1 SGHTS, CDR2 YDEGEE. For the CDR3, the DNA is TGTGCCAGCAGCTTGTGGAGGGATGGGGGGAACACTGAAGCTTTCTTT. Its translation: CASSLWRDGGNTEAFF.

This clone turned up a few times. The J gene is TRBJ2-5, the V gene TRBV28; 12 positions match TRBD1. CDR3 length: 20 residues. Per germline, CDR1 MDHEN and CDR2 SYDVKM. The V and J ends lost 3 bases and 0 bases, in that order; junction bases with no gene match: 14. CDR3 protein: CASSFLTPGQGADYQETQYF. CDR3 in DNA: TGTGCCAGCAGTTTTTTAACACCGGGACAGGGGGCGGACTACCAAGAGACCCAGTACTTC.

V is TRBV29-1 and J is TRBJ2-3, with 8 bases that match TRBD1. CDR1 is SQVTM, CDR2 ANQGSEA, per germline. CDR3 size: 14 residues. V gave up 6 bases and J gave up 2 bases; unmatched junction bases: 7. The CDR3 nucleotides read TGCAGCGTGGGGGACAGGTACAACACAGATACGCAGTATTTT. Amino acid sequence: CSVGDRYNTDTQYF.

This rearrangement joins TRBV28 to TRBJ2-3; tentatively, D is TRBD2 (6 bases). Germline V gene sequence: CDR1 MDHEN, CDR2 SYDVKM. This CDR3 is built from 11 residues. Between the trimmed V and J ends, which lost 5 bases and 6 bases, there was a span of 6 bases. CDR3 sequence: CASSTSDTQYF. The CDR3 DNA reads as TGTGCCAGCAGTACTAGCGATACGCAGTATTTT.

Only a few counts were recorded for this clone. The chain has TRBV6-5 and TRBJ1-2; 9 nucleotides line up with TRBD1. CDR1 is MNHEY, CDR2 SVGAGI, per germline. V gave up 8 bases and J gave up 8 bases; unmatched junction bases: 9. The CDR3 runs to 13 residues. The CDR3 loop reads CASYTGGARGYTF. The CDR3 region has the DNA TGTGCCAGCTACACAGGGGGCGCGAGGGGCTACACCTTC.

The chain is built from TRBV25-1 and TRBJ2-7, with 8 bases identical to TRBD2. CDR1 is MGHDK, CDR2 SYGVNS, per germline. The V and J ends lost 5 bases and 0 bases, in that order; junction bases with no gene match: 6. This CDR3 has 15 amino acids. The CDR3 reads CASSSSGSSSYEQYF. The DNA for the CDR3 is TGTGCCAGCAGTTCTAGCGGGTCGAGCTCCTACGAGCAGTACTTC.

The chain recombines TRBV5-1 with TRBJ2-5; D is perhaps TRBD1 (6 bases). Germline-derived CDR1 and CDR2 are SGHRS and YFSETQ. With 7 bases removed from V and 5 bases from J, the gap between germline ends came to 15 bases. This CDR3 spans 13 amino acids. CDR3 nucleotide sequence: TGCGCCAGCGCTTTAGGGGGTGGGGAGACCCAGTACTTC. Its protein product is CASALGGGETQYF.

This clone occurred a few times. The gene calls are TRBV28 and TRBJ2-7; TRBD2 agrees at 11 bases. Germline CDR1 MDHEN, CDR2 SYDVKM. The CDR3 runs to 17 residues. V shed 0 bases and J 0 bases; nucleotides not matched to a gene: 4. CDR3 in DNA: TGTGCCAGCAGTTTATGGACTAGCGGGACTTACTCCTACGAGCAGTACTTC. Its protein is CASSLWTSGTYSYEQYF.